The 17 T cell receptor beta chains reported below all come from one sample, sequenced in a study of beta chain features in type 1 diabetes. Their specific antigens are unknown. Expressed TCRB transcripts were sequenced because the entire RNA isolate underwent reverse transcription. Clones were read by immunoSEQ multiplex PCR, and TCRdb kept only the in-frame ones, dropping some. The table lists under 850,000 clones, 13% of them singletons. Findings and limits, study-wide: All four CD4+ subsets of Type 1 diabetes patients contained TCRB CDR3s that were moderately but significantly shorter.

The sequenced sample was naive CD4+ T cells from blood. The receptors shown here come from a man between 18 and 29 years old with type 1 diabetes.

This clone was detected once. J is TRBJ1-2 and V is TRBV9; 9 bases agree with TRBD1. Germline assignment: CDR1 SGDLS and CDR2 YYNGEE. The trim removed 2 bases at V and 4 bases at J, leaving 9 bases unmatched. The CDR3 is made up of 16 amino acids. The CDR3 spells CASSVETGGRAYGYTF. As DNA, the CDR3 is TGTGCCAGCAGCGTTGAGACAGGGGGACGCGCCTATGGCTACACCTTC.

The chain has TRBV5-1 and TRBJ2-2, with 7 nucleotides matching TRBD1. V shed 4 bases, J shed 5 bases, and the junction held 11 bases outside the gene matches. From germline, CDR1 is SGHRS and CDR2 YFSETQ. This CDR3 contains 16 residues. CDR3 sequence: CASSPRDSRATGELFF. The CDR3 coding sequence is TGCGCCAGCAGCCCACGGGACAGCAGAGCGACCGGGGAGCTGTTTTTT. Complete variable domain (other parts from reference TRBV5-1 and TRBJ2-2): KAGVTQTPRYLIKTRGQQVTLSCSPISGHRSVSWYQQTPGQGLQFLFEYFSETQRNKGNFPGRFSGRQFSNSRSEMNVSTLELGDSALYLCASSPRDSRATGELFFGEGSRLTVL.

This clone was found a few times. This chain joins TRBV19 and TRBJ1-2; unclear D gene. Germline loops: CDR1 LNHDA, CDR2 SQIVND (reference sequence). The ends were cut back, 6 bases at V and 5 bases at J, with 4 bases in the middle. The CDR3 length is 10 residues. The CDR3 DNA follows: TGTGCCAGTAGGAAGTATGGCTACACCTTC. As protein: CASRKYGYTF.

The chain couples TRBV7-9 to TRBJ1-1; D unclear. Germline CDR1 and CDR2: SEHNR and FQNEAQ (reference sequence). The V end was cut by 7 bases, the J end by 11 bases, with 8 bases between. This CDR3 region has 9 residues. Written as DNA, the CDR3 is TGTGCCAGCACCTCCGGGGCTTTCTTT. This codes for CASTSGAFF.

This clone came up a few times. This chain connects TRBV7-9 to TRBJ1-1; 8 bases fit TRBD1. V lost 4 bases and J lost 5; bases outside the gene matches: 6. The length of the CDR3 is 14 residues. In germline, CDR1 is SEHNR, CDR2 FQNEAQ (reference sequence). CDR3 sequence: CASSSQGAETEAFF. CDR3 coding DNA: TGTGCCAGCAGCTCTCAGGGGGCTGAGACTGAAGCTTTCTTT.

Note on this clone: Other DNA sequences from this sample encode an identical CDR3 as well. The rearrangement links TRBV5-1 to TRBJ2-3; unclear D gene. CDR3 length equals 14 residues. Trimming cost V 0 bases and J 4 bases, with 9 bases left between them. CDR1 is SGHRS and CDR2 is YFSETQ in the germline V gene. As DNA, the CDR3 is TGCGCCAGCAGCTTGGGTCCGCCCGCAGATACGCAGTATTTT. This encodes CASSLGPPADTQYF. Using reference TRBV5-1 and TRBJ2-3 for the parts outside the CDR3, the full variable domain is KAGVTQTPRYLIKTRGQQVTLSCSPISGHRSVSWYQQTPGQGLQFLFEYFSETQRNKGNFPGRFSGRQFSNSRSEMNVSTLELGDSALYLCASSLGPPADTQYFGPGTRLTVL.

This chain links TRBV4-1 with TRBJ2-1; 15 bases line up with TRBD2. This CDR3 contains 16 residues. V dropped 2 bases and J dropped 8; count of bases not matched to a gene: 4. Germline V lookup: CDR1 MGHRA, CDR2 YSYEKL. The DNA of the CDR3 is TGCGCCAGCAGCCAACGGACTAGCGGGGGGGCCTATGAGCAGTTCTTC. Amino acid sequence: CASSQRTSGGAYEQFF.

CDR3 in amino acids: CASNQGRPEAFF. CDR3 bases: TGTGCCAGCAACCAAGGACGGCCTGAAGCTTTCTTT. V is TRBV6-5 and J is TRBJ1-1; D unresolved. The V gene's germline CDR1 is MNHEY and CDR2 SVGAGI. Trimming removed 7 bases at V and 6 bases at J, with 12 bases between. The CDR3 is made up of 12 amino acids.

This chain's CDR3 is CAISEPGGGYTF. Written as DNA, the CDR3 is TGTGCCATCAGTGAACCGGGGGGTGGCTACACCTTC. This chain uses TRBV10-3 with TRBJ1-2, with D possibly matching TRBD1 (5 bases). The CDR3 is 12 residues long. Germline loops: CDR1 ENHRY, CDR2 SYGVKD. Trimming took 3 bases from V and 7 from J, leaving 9 bases between them.

This clone occurred a few times. The chain couples TRBV30 to TRBJ1-4, with D possibly matching TRBD1 (6 bases). V was pared by 3 bases and J by 8 bases, with 16 bases between. Germline V gene sequence: CDR1 GTSNPN, CDR2 SVGIG (reference sequence). CDR3 length equals 14 residues. CDR3 nucleotides: TGTGCCTGGAGCCCAGGAGGGGGTGAGGAAAAACTGTTTTTT. Translated: CAWSPGGGEEKLFF.

CDR3 DNA sequence: TGCGCCAGCAGTGAGGGCGCGGGGTATTCACCCCTCCACTTT. It codes for CASSEGAGYSPLHF. The chain carries TRBV10-1 and TRBJ1-6; D is uncertain. V lost 2 bases to trimming and J lost 8 bases, with 10 bases between them. The CDR3 length is 14 residues. Germline CDR1 and CDR2: WNHNN and SYGVQD (reference sequence).

This clone has more than one count but fewer than ten. J is TRBJ2-3 and V is TRBV7-2; 9 nucleotides match TRBD2. This CDR3 spans 19 amino acids. Trimming removed 2 bases from V and 0 bases from J; junction bases left unmatched: 12. CDR1 and CDR2 from the germline V gene are SGHTA and FQGNSA. CDR3 amino acids: CASSLTVAGAPVSTDTQYF. CDR3 DNA sequence: TGTGCCAGCAGCTTAACGGTAGCGGGGGCCCCGGTTAGCACAGATACGCAGTATTTT.

There are a few counts of this clone. The J gene is TRBJ2-6, the V gene TRBV5-4; D possibly corresponds to TRBD1 (5 bases). CDR3 length: 19 amino acids. Germline V gene lookup returns CDR1 SGHNT and CDR2 YYREEE (reference sequence). V was clipped by 0 bases and J by 8 bases, with 24 bases between them. CDR3 sequence: CASSLALISGLDVPNVLTF. The CDR3 nucleotides are TGTGCCAGCAGCTTGGCCTTAATATCAGGGCTTGACGTGCCCAACGTCCTGACTTTC.

The V and J genes are TRBV5-1 and TRBJ2-7; 11 bases map to TRBD1. Germline V gives CDR1 SGHRS, CDR2 YFSETQ. Trimming took 4 bases from V and 7 from J; bases not matched to a gene: 7. This CDR3 is 14 amino acids long. The CDR3 sequence is CASSRTGGVWEQYF. The CDR3, as DNA: TGCGCCAGCAGCCGGACAGGGGGCGTCTGGGAGCAGTACTTC.

This clone has only a few counts. Other DNA sequences in the same sample also yield this CDR3. The chain has TRBV5-1 and TRBJ2-1; perhaps TRBD1 as D (6 bases). V lost 0 bases, J lost 0 bases, and 7 bases lay in between. In germline, CDR1 is SGHRS, CDR2 YFSETQ. The CDR3 covers 15 residues. CDR3 protein: CASSLGTASYNEQFF. The CDR3 bases are TGCGCCAGCAGCTTGGGGACAGCCTCCTACAATGAGCAGTTCTTC.

This clone was seen a handful of times. The genes are TRBV5-1 and TRBJ2-3; D remains ambiguous. Germline V gene sequence: CDR1 SGHRS, CDR2 YFSETQ. The CDR3 covers 14 residues. V gave up 2 bases and J gave up 2 bases, with 9 bases separating them. The CDR3 bases are TGCGCCAGCAGCTTAAACCTGGACACAGATACGCAGTATTTT. This encodes CASSLNLDTDTQYF.

V gene TRBV30 combines with J gene TRBJ2-7; D gene uncertain. This CDR3 has 12 residues. With 4 bases removed from V and 2 bases from J, the gap between germline ends came to 9 bases. Germline V CDR1 and CDR2: GTSNPN, SVGIG (reference sequence). The CDR3 DNA reads as TGTGCCTGGACAAAGTTCCCCTACGAGCAGTACTTC. Its protein is CAWTKFPYEQYF.